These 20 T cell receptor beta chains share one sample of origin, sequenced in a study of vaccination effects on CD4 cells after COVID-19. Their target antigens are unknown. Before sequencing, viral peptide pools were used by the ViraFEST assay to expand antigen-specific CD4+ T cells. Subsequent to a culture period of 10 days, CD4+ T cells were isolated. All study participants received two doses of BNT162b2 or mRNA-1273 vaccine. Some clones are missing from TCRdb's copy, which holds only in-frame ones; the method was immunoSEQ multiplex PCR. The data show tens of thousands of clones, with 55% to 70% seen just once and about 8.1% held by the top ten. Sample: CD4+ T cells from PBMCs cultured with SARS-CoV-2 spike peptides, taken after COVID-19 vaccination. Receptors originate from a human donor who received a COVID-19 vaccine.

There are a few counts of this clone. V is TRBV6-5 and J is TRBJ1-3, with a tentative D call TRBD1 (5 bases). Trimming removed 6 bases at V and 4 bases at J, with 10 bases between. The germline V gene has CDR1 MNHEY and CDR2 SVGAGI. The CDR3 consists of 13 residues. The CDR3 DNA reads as TGTGCCAGCAGACGGGACCGCGGAAACACCATATATTTT. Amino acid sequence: CASRRDRGNTIYF.

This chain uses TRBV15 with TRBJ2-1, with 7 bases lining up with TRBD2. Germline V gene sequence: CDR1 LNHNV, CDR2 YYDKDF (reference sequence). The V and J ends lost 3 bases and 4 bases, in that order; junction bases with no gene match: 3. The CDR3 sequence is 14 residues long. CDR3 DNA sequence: TGTGCCACCAGCAGTGAAGCGGGGTACAATGAGCAGTTCTTC. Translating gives CATSSEAGYNEQFF.

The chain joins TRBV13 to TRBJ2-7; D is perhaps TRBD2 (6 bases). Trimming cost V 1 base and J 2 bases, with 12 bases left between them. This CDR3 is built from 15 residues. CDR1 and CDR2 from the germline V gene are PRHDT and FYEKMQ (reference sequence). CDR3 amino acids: CASSLVGLETYEQYF. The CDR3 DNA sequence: TGTGCCAGCAGCTTAGTGGGACTTGAGACCTACGAGCAGTACTTC. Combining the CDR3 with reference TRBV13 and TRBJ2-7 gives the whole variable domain AAGVIQSPRHLIKEKRETATLKCYPIPRHDTVYWYQQGPGQDPQFLISFYEKMQSDKGSIPDRFSAQQFSDYHSELNMSSLELGDSALYFCASSLVGLETYEQYFGPGTRLTVT.

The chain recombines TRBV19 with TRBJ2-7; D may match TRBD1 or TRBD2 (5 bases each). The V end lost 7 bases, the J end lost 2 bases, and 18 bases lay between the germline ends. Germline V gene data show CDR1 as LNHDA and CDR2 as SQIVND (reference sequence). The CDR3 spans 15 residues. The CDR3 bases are TGTGCCAGTAAAATTACCGGGACCGATCCCTACGAGCAGTACTTC. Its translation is CASKITGTDPYEQYF.

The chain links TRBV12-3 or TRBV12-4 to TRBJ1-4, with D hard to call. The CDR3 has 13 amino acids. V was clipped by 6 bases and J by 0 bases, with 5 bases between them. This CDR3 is CASSLATNEKLFF. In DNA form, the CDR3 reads TGTGCCAGCAGCCTAGCAACTAATGAAAAACTGTTTTTT.

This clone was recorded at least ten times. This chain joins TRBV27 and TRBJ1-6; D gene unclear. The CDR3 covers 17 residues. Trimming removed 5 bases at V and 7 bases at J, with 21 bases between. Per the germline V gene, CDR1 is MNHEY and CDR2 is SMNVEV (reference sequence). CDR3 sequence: CASSTPHGFLRNSPLHF. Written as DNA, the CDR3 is TGTGCCAGCAGTACCCCTCACGGATTCCTTCGAAATTCACCCCTCCACTTT.

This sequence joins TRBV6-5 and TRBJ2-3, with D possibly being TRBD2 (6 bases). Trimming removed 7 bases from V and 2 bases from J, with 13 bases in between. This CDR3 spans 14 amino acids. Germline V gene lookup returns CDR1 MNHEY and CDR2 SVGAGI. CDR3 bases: TGTGCCAGCAAGATGGGGAGGCACACAGATACGCAGTATTTT. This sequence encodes CASKMGRHTDTQYF.

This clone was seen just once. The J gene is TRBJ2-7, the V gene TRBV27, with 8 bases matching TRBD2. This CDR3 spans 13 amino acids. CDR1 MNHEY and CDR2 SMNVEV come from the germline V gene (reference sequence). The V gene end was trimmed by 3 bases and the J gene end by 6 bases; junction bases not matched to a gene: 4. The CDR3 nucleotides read TGTGCCAGCAGTTTCCGGGAGGGGAGCGAGCAGTACTTC. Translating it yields CASSFREGSEQYF.

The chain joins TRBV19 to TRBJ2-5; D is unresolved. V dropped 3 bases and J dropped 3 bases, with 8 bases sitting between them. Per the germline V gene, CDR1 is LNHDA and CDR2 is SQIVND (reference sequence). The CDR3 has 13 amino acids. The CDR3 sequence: CASSIGREETQYF. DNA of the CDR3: TGTGCCAGTAGTATTGGGCGAGAAGAGACCCAGTACTTC.

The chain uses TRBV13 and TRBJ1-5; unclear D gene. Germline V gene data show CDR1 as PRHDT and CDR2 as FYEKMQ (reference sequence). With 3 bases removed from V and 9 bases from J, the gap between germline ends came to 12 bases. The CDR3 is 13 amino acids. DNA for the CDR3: TGTGCCAGCAGCTTCACGGGCCGAGGGCCCCAGCATTTT. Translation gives CASSFTGRGPQHF.

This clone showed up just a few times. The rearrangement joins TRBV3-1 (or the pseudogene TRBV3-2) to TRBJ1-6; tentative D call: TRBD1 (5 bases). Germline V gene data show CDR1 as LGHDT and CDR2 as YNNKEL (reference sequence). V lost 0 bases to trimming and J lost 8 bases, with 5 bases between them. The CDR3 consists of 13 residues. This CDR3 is CASSQEGDSPLHF. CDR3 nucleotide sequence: TGTGCCAGCAGCCAAGAAGGGGATTCACCCCTCCACTTT.

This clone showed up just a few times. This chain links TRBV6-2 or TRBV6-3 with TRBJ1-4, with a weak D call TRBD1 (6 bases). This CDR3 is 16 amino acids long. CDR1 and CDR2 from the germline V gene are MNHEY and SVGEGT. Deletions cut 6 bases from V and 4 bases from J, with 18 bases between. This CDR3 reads CASSNRGARFNEKLFF. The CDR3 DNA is TGTGCCAGCAGCAACCGGGGGGCCCGATTTAATGAAAAACTGTTTTTT.

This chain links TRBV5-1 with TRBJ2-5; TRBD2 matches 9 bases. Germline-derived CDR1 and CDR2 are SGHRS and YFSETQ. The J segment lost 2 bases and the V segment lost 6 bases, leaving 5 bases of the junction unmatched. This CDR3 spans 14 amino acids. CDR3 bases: TGCGCCAGCAAACGACTAGCGGCACAAGAGACCCAGTACTTC. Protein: CASKRLAAQETQYF.

CDR3 nucleotides: TGTGCCACCAGTGATTTGGGGCCGAACACTGAAGCTTTCTTT. As protein: CATSDLGPNTEAFF. V is TRBV24-1 and J is TRBJ1-1, with D hard to call. Trimming left V 0 bases short and J 1 base short, with 5 bases between. The CDR3 runs 14 residues. Germline V gene sequence: CDR1 KGHDR, CDR2 SFDVKD.

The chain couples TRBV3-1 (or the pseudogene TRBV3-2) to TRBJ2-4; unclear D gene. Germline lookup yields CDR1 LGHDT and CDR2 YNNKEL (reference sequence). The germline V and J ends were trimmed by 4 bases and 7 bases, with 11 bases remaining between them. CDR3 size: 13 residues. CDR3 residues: CASSPFLDNIQYF. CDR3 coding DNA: TGTGCCAGCAGCCCCTTCCTAGATAACATTCAGTACTTC.

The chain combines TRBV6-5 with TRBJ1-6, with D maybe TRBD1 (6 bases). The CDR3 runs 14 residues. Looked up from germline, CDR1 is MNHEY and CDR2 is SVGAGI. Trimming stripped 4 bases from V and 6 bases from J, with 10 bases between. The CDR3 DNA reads TGTGCCAGCAGTTGGGGGCTGGGTAATTCACCCCTCCACTTT. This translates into CASSWGLGNSPLHF.

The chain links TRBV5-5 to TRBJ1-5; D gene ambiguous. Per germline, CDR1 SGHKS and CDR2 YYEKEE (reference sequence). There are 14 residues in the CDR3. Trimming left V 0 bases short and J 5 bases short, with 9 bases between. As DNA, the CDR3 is TGTGCCAGCAGCTTGGGGCAGGTCTATCAGCCCCAGCATTTT. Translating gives CASSLGQVYQPQHF.

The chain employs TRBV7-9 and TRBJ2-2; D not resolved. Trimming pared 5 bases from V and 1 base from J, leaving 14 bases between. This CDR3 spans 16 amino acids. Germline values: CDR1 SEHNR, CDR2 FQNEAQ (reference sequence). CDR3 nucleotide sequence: TGTGCCAGCAGCCCAGCAGGTGGTGGGAACACCGGGGAGCTGTTTTTT. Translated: CASSPAGGGNTGELFF.

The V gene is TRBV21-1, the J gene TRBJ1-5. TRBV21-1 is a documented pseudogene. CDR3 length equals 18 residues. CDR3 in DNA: TGTGCCAGCAGCAAAATAGACCGACCTCTTTTGGGGAATCAGCCCCAGCATTTT. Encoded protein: CASSKIDRPLLGNQPQHF.

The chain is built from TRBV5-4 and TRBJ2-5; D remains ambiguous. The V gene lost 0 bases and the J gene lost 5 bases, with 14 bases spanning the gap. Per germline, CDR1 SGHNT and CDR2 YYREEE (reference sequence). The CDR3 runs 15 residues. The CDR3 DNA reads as TGTGCCAGCAGCTTGGTGGGCGGTCGTCGGGAGACCCAGTACTTC. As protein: CASSLVGGRRETQYF.